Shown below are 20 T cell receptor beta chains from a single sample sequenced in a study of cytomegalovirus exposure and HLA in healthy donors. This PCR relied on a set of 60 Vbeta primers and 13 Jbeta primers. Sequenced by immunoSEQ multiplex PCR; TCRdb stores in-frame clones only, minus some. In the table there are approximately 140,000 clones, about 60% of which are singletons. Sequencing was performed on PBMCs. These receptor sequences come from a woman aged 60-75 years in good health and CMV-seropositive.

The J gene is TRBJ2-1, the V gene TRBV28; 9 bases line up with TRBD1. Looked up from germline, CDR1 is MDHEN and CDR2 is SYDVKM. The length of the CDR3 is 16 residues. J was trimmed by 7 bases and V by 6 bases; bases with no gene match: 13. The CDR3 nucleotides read TGTGCCAGCAGCCCTGGGACGTGGGACAGGGTGAATGAGCAGTTCTTC. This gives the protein CASSPGTWDRVNEQFF.

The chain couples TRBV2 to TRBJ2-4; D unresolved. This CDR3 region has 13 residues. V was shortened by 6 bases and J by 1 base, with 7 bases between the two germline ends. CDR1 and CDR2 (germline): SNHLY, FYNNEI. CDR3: CASSTEAKNIQYF. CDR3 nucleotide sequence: TGTGCCAGCAGCACGGAGGCCAAAAACATTCAGTACTTC.

This CDR3 is CASSLGYSYNEQFF. DNA for the CDR3: TGTGCCAGCAGCTTGGGCTACAGCTACAATGAGCAGTTCTTC. V is TRBV5-6 and J is TRBJ2-1, with D unclear. This CDR3 is built from 14 residues. Germline assignment: CDR1 SGHDT and CDR2 YYEEEE. V dropped 0 bases and J dropped 3 bases, with 7 bases sitting between them.

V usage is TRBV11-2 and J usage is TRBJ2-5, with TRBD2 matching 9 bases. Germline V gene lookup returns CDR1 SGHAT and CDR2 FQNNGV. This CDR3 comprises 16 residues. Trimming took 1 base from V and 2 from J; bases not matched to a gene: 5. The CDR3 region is CASSLVAGGSQETQYF. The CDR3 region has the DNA TGTGCCAGCAGCTTAGTGGCGGGAGGGTCACAAGAGACCCAGTACTTC.

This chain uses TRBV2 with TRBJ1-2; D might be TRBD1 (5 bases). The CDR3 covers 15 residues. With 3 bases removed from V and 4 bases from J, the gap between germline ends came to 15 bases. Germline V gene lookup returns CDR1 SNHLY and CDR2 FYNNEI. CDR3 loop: CASSELRGESYGYTF. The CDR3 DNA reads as TGTGCCAGCAGTGAGCTTCGGGGGGAAAGCTATGGCTACACCTTC.

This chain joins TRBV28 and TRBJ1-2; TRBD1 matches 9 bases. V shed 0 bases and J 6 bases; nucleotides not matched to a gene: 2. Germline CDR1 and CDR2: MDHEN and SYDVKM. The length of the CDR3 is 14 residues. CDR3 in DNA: TGTGCCAGCAGTTTATGGGGACAGGGCCATGGCTACACCTTC. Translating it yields CASSLWGQGHGYTF.

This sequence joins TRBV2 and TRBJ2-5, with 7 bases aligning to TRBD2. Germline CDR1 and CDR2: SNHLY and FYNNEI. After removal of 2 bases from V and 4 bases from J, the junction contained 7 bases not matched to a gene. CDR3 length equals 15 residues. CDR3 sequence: CASSERGGSGETQYF. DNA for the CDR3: TGTGCCAGCAGTGAAAGGGGCGGGAGCGGAGAGACCCAGTACTTC.

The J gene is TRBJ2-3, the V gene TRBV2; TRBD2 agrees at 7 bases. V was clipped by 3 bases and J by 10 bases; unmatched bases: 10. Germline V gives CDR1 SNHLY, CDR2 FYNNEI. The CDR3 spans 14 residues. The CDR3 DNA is TGTGCCAGCAGTGAGGGGTTAGCGGCGGGGGCGCAGTATTTT. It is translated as CASSEGLAAGAQYF.

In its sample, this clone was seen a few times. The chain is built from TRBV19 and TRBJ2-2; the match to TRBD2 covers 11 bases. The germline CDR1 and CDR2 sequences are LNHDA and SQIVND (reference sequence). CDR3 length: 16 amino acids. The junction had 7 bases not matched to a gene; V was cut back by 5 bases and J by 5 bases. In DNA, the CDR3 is TGTGCCAGTAGTTTCATAGCGGGAGGGGGAACCGGGGAGCTGTTTTTT. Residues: CASSFIAGGGTGELFF.

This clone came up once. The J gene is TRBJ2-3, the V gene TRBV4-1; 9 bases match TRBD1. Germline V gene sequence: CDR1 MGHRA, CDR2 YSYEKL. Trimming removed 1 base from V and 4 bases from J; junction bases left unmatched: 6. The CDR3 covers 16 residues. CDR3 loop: CASSQVGGTGPDTQYF. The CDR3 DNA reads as TGCGCCAGCAGCCAAGTGGGCGGGACAGGGCCAGATACGCAGTATTTT.

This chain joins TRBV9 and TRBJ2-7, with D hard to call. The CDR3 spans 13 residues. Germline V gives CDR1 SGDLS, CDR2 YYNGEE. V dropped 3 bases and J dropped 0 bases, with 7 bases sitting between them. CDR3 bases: TGTGCCAGCAGCGATCAGAACTCCTACGAGCAGTACTTC. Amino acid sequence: CASSDQNSYEQYF.

CDR3 nucleotide sequence: TGTGCCAGCAGCTTAAGGAGGGGCACTGAAGCTTTCTTT. It yields the protein CASSLRRGTEAFF. The V and J genes are TRBV7-2 and TRBJ1-1, with a possible D match to TRBD1 (5 bases). This CDR3 is 13 amino acids long. Germline V gene lookup returns CDR1 SGHTA and CDR2 FQGNSA. With 2 bases removed from V and 4 bases from J, the gap between germline ends came to 8 bases.

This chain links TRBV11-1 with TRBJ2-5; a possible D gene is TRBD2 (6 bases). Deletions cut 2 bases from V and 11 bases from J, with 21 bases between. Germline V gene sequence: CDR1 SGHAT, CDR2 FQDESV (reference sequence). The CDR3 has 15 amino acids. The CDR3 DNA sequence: TGTGCCAGCAGCTTACCGGGAGCGTCTTGGAGGGAGCAGTACTTC. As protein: CASSLPGASWREQYF. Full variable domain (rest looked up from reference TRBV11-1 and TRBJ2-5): EAEVAQSPRYKITEKSQAVAFWCDPISGHATLYWYRQILGQGPELLVQFQDESVVDDSQLPKDRFSAERLKGVDSTLKIQPAELGDSAMYLCASSLPGASWREQYFGPGTRLLVL.

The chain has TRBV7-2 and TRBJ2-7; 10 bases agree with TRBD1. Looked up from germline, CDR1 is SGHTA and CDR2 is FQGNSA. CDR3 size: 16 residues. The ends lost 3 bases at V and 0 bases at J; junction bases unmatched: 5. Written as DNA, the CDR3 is TGTGCCAGCAGCTTCCGGACAGGGGGGGTCTCCTACGAGCAGTACTTC. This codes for CASSFRTGGVSYEQYF. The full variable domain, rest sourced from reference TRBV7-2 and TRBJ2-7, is GAGVSQSPSNKVTEKGKDVELRCDPISGHTALYWYRQSLGQGLEFLIYFQGNSAPDKSGLPSDRFSAERTGGSVSTLTIQRTQQEDSAVYLCASSFRTGGVSYEQYFGPGTRLTVT.

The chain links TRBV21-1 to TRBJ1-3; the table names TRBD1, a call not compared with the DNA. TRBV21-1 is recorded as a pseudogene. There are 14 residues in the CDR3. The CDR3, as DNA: TGTGCCAGCAGCCACAGGGGGCAAGGAAACACCATATATTTT. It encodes CASSHRGQGNTIYF.

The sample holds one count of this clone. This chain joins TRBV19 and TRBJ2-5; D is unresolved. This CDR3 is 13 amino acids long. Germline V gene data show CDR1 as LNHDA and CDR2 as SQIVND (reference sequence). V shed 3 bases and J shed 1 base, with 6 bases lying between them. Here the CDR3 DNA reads TGTGCCAGTAGTATGGCCGCCCAAGAGACCCAGTACTTC. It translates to CASSMAAQETQYF.

DNA for the CDR3: TGTGCCAGCAGCGTAGGGGCAGATAGCAATCAGCCCCAGCATTTT. This encodes CASSVGADSNQPQHF. V gene TRBV9 combines with J gene TRBJ1-5; no firm D call. The V and J ends lost 0 bases and 0 bases respectively, with 7 bases between them. From germline, CDR1 is SGDLS and CDR2 YYNGEE. The CDR3 totals 15 residues.

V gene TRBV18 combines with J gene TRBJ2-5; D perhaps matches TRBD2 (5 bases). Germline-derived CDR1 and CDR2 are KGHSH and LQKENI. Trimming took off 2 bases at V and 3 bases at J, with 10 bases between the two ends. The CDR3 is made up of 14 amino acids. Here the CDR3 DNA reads TGTGCCAGCTCACCAGGAGGCCTAGAAGAGACCCAGTACTTC. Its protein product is CASSPGGLEETQYF.

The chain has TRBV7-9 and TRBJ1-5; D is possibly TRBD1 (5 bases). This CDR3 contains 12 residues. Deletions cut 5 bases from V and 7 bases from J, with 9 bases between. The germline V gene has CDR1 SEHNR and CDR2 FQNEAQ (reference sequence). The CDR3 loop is CASSTGTQPQHF. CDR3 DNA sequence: TGTGCCAGCAGCACAGGTACGCAGCCCCAGCATTTT.

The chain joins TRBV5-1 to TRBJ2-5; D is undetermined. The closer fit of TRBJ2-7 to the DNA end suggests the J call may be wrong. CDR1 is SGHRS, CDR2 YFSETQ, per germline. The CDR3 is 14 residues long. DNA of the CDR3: TGCGCCAGCAGCTTGGCAGCAGGCCCCTACGAGCAGTACTTC. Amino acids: CASSLAAGPYEQYF.